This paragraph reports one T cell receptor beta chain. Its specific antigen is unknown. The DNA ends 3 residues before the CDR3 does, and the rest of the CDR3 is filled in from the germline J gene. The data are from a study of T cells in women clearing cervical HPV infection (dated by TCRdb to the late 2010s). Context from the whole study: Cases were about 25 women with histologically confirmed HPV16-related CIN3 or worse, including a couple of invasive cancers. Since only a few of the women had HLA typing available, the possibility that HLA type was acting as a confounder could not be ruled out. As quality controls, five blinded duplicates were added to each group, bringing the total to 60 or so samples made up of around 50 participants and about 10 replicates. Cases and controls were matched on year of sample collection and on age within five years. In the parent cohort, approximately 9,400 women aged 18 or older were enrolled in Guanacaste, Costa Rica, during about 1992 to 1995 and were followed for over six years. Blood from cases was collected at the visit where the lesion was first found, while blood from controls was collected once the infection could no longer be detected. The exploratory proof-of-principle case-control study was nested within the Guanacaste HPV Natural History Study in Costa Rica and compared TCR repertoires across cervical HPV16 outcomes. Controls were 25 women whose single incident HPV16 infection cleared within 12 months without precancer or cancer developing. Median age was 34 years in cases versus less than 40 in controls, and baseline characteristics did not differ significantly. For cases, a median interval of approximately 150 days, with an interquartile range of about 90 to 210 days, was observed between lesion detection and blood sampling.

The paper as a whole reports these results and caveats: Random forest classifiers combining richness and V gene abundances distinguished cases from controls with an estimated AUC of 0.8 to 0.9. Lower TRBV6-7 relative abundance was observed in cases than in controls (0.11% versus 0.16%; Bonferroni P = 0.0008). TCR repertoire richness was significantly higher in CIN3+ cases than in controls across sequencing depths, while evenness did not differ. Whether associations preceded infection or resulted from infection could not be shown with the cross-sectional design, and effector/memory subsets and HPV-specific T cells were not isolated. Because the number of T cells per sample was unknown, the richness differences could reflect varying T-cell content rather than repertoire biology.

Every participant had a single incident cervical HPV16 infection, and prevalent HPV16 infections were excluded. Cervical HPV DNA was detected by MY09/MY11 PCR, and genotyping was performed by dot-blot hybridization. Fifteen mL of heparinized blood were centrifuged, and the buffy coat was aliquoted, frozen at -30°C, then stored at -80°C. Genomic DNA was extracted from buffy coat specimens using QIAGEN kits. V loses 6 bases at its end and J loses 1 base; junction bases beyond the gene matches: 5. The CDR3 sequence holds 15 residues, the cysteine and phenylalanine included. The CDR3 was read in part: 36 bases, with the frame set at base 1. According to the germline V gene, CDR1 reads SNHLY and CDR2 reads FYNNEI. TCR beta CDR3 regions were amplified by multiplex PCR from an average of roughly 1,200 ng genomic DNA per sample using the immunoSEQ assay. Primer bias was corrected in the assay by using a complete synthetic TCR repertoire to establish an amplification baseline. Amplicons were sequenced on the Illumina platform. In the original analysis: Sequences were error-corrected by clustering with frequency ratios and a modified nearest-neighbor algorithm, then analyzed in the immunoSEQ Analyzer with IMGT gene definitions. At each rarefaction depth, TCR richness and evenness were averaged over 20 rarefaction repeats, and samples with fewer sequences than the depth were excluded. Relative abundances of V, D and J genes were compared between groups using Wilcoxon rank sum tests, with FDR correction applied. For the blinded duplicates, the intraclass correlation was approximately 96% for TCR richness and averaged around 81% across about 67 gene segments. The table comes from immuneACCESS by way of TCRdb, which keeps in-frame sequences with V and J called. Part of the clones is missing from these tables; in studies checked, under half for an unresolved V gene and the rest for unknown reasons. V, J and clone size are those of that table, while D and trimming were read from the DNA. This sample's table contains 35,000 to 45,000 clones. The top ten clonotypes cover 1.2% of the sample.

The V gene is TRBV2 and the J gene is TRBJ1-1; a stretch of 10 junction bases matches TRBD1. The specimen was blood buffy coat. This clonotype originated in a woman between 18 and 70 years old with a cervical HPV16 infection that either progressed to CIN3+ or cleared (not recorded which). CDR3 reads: CASSRDRGRNTEAFF. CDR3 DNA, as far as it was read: TGTGCCAGCAGCCGGGACAGGGGAAGGAACACTGAA.